This TCR beta chain was sequenced during a study of CD8+CD57+ T cells in acquired aplastic anemia. Study information: Isolated CD4+ and CD8+ cells, once sorted, yielded DNA averaging roughly 3 ug. Study-level results: Overlap between patients and controls comprised twenty-nine CD8+ CDR3 sequences.

The use of genomic DNA as template underpinned the TCR beta VDJ and CDR3 profiling. TCRdb recomputed calls from the reads with MiXCR, one row per CDR3 protein. The sample shows about 160,000 distinct CDR3 sequences, 35% to 55% of them seen only once. This CDR3 region has 12 residues. In germline, CDR1 is MRHNA, CDR2 SNTAGT. The junction had 0 bases not matched to a gene; V was cut back by 4 bases and J by 6 bases. This clonotype was picked up many times. Its antigen is unknown. This rearrangement joins TRBV6-4 to TRBJ2-1; 7 nucleotides align to TRBD2. The sample taken for sequencing was sorted CD4+, CD8+, or CD8+CD57+ T cells (not recorded which) from PBMCs. The source is a human donor in good health. The CDR3 sequence is CASSGLANEQFF. DNA for the CDR3: TGTGCCAGCAGTGGACTAGCCAATGAGCAGTTCTTC.